The rows below give T cell receptor beta chains drawn from one sample of a study of blood T cell repertoires in COVID-19. TCRdb's copy holds only in-frame clones and misses some; the assay was immunoSEQ multiplex PCR. Seen here are around 170,000 clones, around 84% observed once, and the top ten hold about 8.6%. Sequencing was performed on PBMCs or T cells enriched from blood (not recorded which). The receptors originated from a woman aged 50 to 60 who had recovered from COVID-19. The CDR3 runs from the conserved cysteine through the conserved F or W. D genes are given only for firm matches. Size values are once, few and many counts, or a class for expanded clones, and some rows have none.

-	13	-	TRBV3-1/TRBV3-2	TRBJ2-2	CASSQLNTGELFF	TGTGCCAGCAGCCAACTAAACACCGGGGAGCTGTTTTTT
-	12	-	TRBV28	TRBJ1-2	CASSLTGKGYTF	TGTGCCAGCAGTTTAACAGGGAAAGGCTACACCTTC
-	15	TRBD1	TRBV28	TRBJ2-5	CASSLGDRGHETQYF	TGTGCCAGCAGTTTAGGGGACAGGGGACATGAGACCCAGTACTTC
-	15	-	TRBV9	TRBJ1-2	CASSVEGDRNYGYTF	TGTGCCAGCAGCGTAGAGGGGGACCGTAACTATGGCTACACCTTC
-	17	TRBD2	TRBV14	TRBJ2-1	CASSQGRRTSGYNEQFF	TGTGCCAGCAGCCAAGGTAGACGGACTAGCGGATACAATGAGCAGTTCTTC
-	16	-	TRBV10-3	TRBJ2-5	CAISESQRGTKGTQYF	TGTGCCATCAGTGAGTCTCAAAGGGGGACGAAGGGGACCCAGTACTTC
-	12	-	TRBV28	TRBJ2-7	CASSLLRGEQYF	TGTGCCAGCAGTCTCTTAAGGGGCGAGCAGTACTTC
-	18	TRBD1	TRBV19	TRBJ1-5	CASSIDAPWQGGYQPQHF	TGTGCCAGTAGTATAGACGCCCCCTGGCAGGGGGGATATCAGCCCCAGCATTTT
-	16	-	TRBV7-2	TRBJ1-5	CASSLANAPRSQPQHF	TGTGCCAGCAGCTTAGCGAACGCGCCGCGGAGTCAGCCCCAGCATTTT
-	14	TRBD1	TRBV28	TRBJ2-7	CASSLFDRGGEQYF	TGTGCCAGCAGTTTATTCGACAGGGGCGGCGAGCAGTACTTC
-	15	-	TRBV5-1	TRBJ2-5	CASSFQASAQETQYF	TGCGCCAGCAGCTTTCAGGCTAGCGCCCAAGAGACCCAGTACTTC
-	14	TRBD1	TRBV2	TRBJ2-3	CASSIKGATDTQYF	TGTGCCAGCAGTATAAAGGGGGCGACAGATACGCAGTATTTT
once	13	TRBD1	TRBV19	TRBJ1-2	CASSIGGQRGYTF	TGTGCCAGTAGTATAGGGGGACAGCGGGGCTACACCTTC
once	14	TRBD1	TRBV7-9	TRBJ1-1	CASSQPGQDTEAFF	TGTGCCAGCAGTCAACCGGGACAGGACACTGAAGCTTTCTTT
-	14	-	TRBV2	TRBJ1-4	CASSEVTVNEKLFF	TGTGCCAGCAGTGAAGTGACAGTTAATGAAAAACTGTTTTTT
-	12	-	TRBV25-1	TRBJ2-2	CASSAEIGELFF	TGTGCCAGCAGCGCAGAAATCGGGGAGCTGTTTTTT
-	17	TRBD1	TRBV5-8	TRBJ2-1	CASSLASYQGASNEQFF	TGTGCCAGCAGCTTGGCCTCGTACCAGGGGGCGTCCAATGAGCAGTTCTTC
-	15	-	TRBV10-2	TRBJ1-2	CASSDPGVTSYGYTF	TGCGCCAGCAGTGATCCAGGGGTGACTTCCTATGGCTACACCTTC
-	14	TRBD1	TRBV6-5	TRBJ1-1	CASSQTGGGTEAFF	TGTGCCAGCAGTCAGACAGGGGGAGGCACTGAAGCTTTCTTT
once	15	-	TRBV5-1	TRBJ2-5	CASSLVTPSRETQYF	TGCGCCAGCAGCTTGGTTACCCCCTCGCGGGAGACCCAGTACTTC
once	16	TRBD2	TRBV4-1	TRBJ2-7	CASSKGASGYRDEQYF	TGCGCCAGCAGTAAAGGGGCTAGCGGGTACAGGGACGAGCAGTACTTC
few	15	TRBD2	TRBV11-3	TRBJ2-1	CASRKLAGSYNEQFF	TGTGCCAGCAGAAAACTAGCGGGAAGCTACAATGAGCAGTTCTTC
once	17	TRBD1	TRBV14	TRBJ2-1	CASSQVIKGTGKLGQFF	TGTGCCAGCAGCCAAGTAATAAAAGGGACAGGGAAATTGGGGCAGTTCTTC
-	13	-	TRBV3-1/TRBV3-2	TRBJ1-5	CASSQAENQPQHF	TGTGCCAGCAGCCAAGCCGAGAATCAGCCCCAGCATTTT
-	15	TRBD2	TRBV7-6	TRBJ2-2	CASRTLAGNTGELFF	TGTGCCAGCAGAACCTTAGCGGGGAACACCGGGGAGCTGTTTTTT
-	13	-	TRBV27	TRBJ1-5	CASSGLSNQPQHF	TGTGCCAGCAGTGGACTGAGCAATCAGCCCCAGCATTTT
-	16	TRBD2	TRBV3-1/TRBV3-2	TRBJ2-3	CASSGTSGGSTDTQYF	TGTGCCAGCAGCGGGACTAGCGGGGGTAGCACAGATACGCAGTATTTT
-	17	TRBD1	TRBV28	TRBJ1-4	CASDGQGAGATNEKLFF	TGTGCCAGCGACGGACAGGGGGCGGGGGCAACTAATGAAAAACTGTTTTTT
-	13	-	TRBV7-2	TRBJ1-2	CASSLSLASGYTF	TGTGCCAGCAGCTTATCTCTTGCAAGCGGCTACACCTTC
-	15	TRBD2	TRBV28	TRBJ2-3	CASRGAGVGTDTQYF	TGTGCCAGCAGGGGTGCGGGAGTTGGCACAGATACGCAGTATTTT
few	14	-	TRBV7-9	TRBJ2-2	CASSLVTVTGELFF	TGTGCCAGCAGCTTAGTTACGGTCACCGGGGAGCTGTTTTTT
-	14	-	TRBV20-1	TRBJ2-7	CSASEGGGGYEQYF	TGCAGTGCTAGTGAAGGTGGGGGAGGCTACGAGCAGTACTTC